The clone carrying this TCR beta chain appeared many times. Its antigen is not known. TCRdb re-clonotyped the PCR reads through MiXCR. Of some 54,000 clones listed, approximately 15% are singletons. These data belong to a study of metastatic and nonmetastatic thyroid tumors. Study-wide points: Compared with benign nodules, malignant thyroid tumors were reported to have significantly higher TCR beta diversity in both blood and tumor.

Patients underwent thyroid surgery, and none had received any treatment before it. The specimen sequenced was blood. This TCR came from a female donor with papillary thyroid cancer or a benign thyroid nodule (not recorded which). Some clones in this sample may be carry-over from other donors' samples.

The CDR3 bases are TGTGCCAGCAGCTTGCTACTACTCAAATACAATGAGCAGTTCTTC. Protein: CASSLLLLKYNEQFF. The rearrangement joins TRBV5-5 to TRBJ2-1; D is unclear. Per the germline V gene, CDR1 is SGHKS and CDR2 is YYEKEE (reference sequence). V was clipped by 1 base and J by 4 bases, with 12 bases between them. The CDR3 totals 15 residues. Based on the CDR3 plus reference TRBV5-5 and TRBJ2-1, the full variable domain is DAGVTQSPTHLIKTRGQQVTLRCSPISGHKSVSWYQQVLGQGPQFIFQYYEKEERGRGNFPDRFSARQFPNYSSELNVNALLLGDSALYLCASSLLLLKYNEQFFGPGTRLTVL.